The clone carrying this TCR beta chain was observed a handful of times. These data belong to a study of early T cells in non-severe SARS-CoV-2 infection. A single record per CDR3 protein comes from TCRdb applying MiXCR to the 5' RACE reads. This sample has 75,000 to 100,000 distinct CDR3 sequences, with 16% found just once. V trimming: 5 bases; J trimming: 6 bases; junction bases outside the gene matches: 8. The V gene's germline CDR1 is DFQATT and CDR2 SNEGSKA (reference sequence). The CDR3 has 15 residues. The source is an adult who was a healthcare worker with PCR-confirmed SARS-CoV-2 infection or an uninfected control (not recorded which). The rearrangement joins TRBV20-1 to TRBJ2-3; 13 bases fit TRBD2. The material sequenced was whole blood. In nucleotides, the CDR3 is TGCAGTGCTCAGGCGGGACTAGCGGGAAGCGATACGCAGTATTTT. Protein: CSAQAGLAGSDTQYF.